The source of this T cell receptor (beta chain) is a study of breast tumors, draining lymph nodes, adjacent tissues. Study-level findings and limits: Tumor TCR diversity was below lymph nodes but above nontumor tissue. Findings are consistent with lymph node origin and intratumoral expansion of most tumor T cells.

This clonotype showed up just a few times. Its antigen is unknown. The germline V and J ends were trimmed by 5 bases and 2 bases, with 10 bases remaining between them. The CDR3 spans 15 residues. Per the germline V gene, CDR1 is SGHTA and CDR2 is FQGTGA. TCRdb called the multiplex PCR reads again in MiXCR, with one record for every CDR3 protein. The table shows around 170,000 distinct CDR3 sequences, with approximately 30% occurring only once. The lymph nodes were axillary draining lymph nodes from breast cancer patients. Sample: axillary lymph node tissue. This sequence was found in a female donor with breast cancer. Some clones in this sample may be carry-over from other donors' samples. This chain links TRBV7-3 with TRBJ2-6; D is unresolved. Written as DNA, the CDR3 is TGTGCCAGCAGCCATCCAATTCCTGGGGCCAACGTCCTGACTTTC. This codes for CASSHPIPGANVLTF.